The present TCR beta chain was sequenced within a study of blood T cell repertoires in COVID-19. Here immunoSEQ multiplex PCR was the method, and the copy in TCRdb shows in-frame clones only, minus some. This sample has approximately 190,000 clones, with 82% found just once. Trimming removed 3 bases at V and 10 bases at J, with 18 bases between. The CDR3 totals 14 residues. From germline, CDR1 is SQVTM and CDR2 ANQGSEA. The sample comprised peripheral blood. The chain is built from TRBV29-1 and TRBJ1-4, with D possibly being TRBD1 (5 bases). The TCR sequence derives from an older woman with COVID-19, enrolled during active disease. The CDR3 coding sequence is TGCAGCGTTGATGCCTCGGCAGGGCGAGGAAAACTGTTTTTT. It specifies CSVDASAGRGKLFF.